This passage covers 7 T cell receptor beta chains from one sample sequenced in a study of T cell repertoires in cytomegalovirus infection. TCRdb recomputed calls from the reads with MiXCR, one row per CDR3 protein. The table shows some 600,000 distinct CDR3 sequences, with less than 25% occurring only once. Material for sequencing was CD8+ T cells from PBMCs. The source of these receptors is a human donor in good health (CMV status not recorded). Some clones in this sample may be carry-over from other donors' samples.

The V and J genes are TRBV7-8 and TRBJ1-2, with no clear D. CDR1 and CDR2 from the germline V gene are SGHVS and FQNEAQ. V was trimmed by 0 bases and J by 6 bases, leaving 20 bases between them. This CDR3 comprises 17 residues. CDR3 in amino acids: CASSLARTRPREDGYTF. In DNA form, the CDR3 reads TGTGCCAGCAGCTTAGCGAGAACACGCCCACGAGAGGATGGCTACACCTTC. Using reference TRBV7-8 and TRBJ1-2 for the parts outside the CDR3, the full variable domain is GAGVSQSPRYKVAKRGQDVALRCDPISGHVSLFWYQQALGQGPEFLTYFQNEAQLDKSGLPSDRFFAERPEGSVSTLKIQRTQQEDSAVYLCASSLARTRPREDGYTFGSGTRLTVV.

This clonotype was observed once. The germline gene is not matched at one end of the junction; a read error may be the cause. The gene calls are TRBV4-3 and TRBJ1-6, with TRBD1 as a possible D gene (6 bases). This CDR3 region has 15 residues. Germline CDR1 and CDR2: LGHNA and YSLEER. CDR3 loop: CASSQGQGIDSSLHF. The CDR3 DNA is TGCGCCAGCAGTCAGGGCCAGGGGATTGATTCATCCCTCCACTTT.

This clonotype was counted at least ten times. The chain joins TRBV6-1 to TRBJ2-1; tentatively, D is TRBD1 or TRBD2 (6 bases each). The V gene's germline CDR1 is MNHNS and CDR2 SASEGT. The CDR3 has 16 amino acids. V gave up 7 bases and J gave up 0 bases, with 16 bases separating them. CDR3: CASTGAEGGSYNEQFF. In DNA, the CDR3 is TGTGCCAGCACAGGAGCTGAGGGGGGCTCCTACAATGAGCAGTTCTTC.

This clonotype was counted only a few times. J is TRBJ2-5 and V is TRBV10-3; 7 bases agree with TRBD2. The junction had 7 bases not matched to a gene; V was cut back by 7 bases and J by 5 bases. CDR3 size: 13 residues. From germline, CDR1 is ENHRY and CDR2 SYGVKD. As DNA, the CDR3 is TGTGCCATCACCCCGGGGGGTGGTGAGACCCAGTACTTC. Its protein is CAITPGGGETQYF.

V is TRBV29-1 and J is TRBJ1-1, with D possibly being TRBD1 (5 bases). The V gene lost 6 bases and the J gene lost 6 bases, with 17 bases spanning the gap. The length of the CDR3 is 13 residues. Germline lookup yields CDR1 SQVTM and CDR2 ANQGSEA. The CDR3 spells CSVGRQPTPEAFF. The CDR3 DNA reads as TGCAGCGTCGGACGACAGCCTACTCCTGAAGCTTTCTTT.

This clonotype was picked up a small number of times. The gene calls are TRBV15 and TRBJ1-6; a weak D match, TRBD1 (6 bases). The germline CDR1 and CDR2 sequences are LNHNV and YYDKDF (reference sequence). This CDR3 has 15 residues. V was clipped by 4 bases and J by 5 bases, with 12 bases between them. The CDR3 region is CATSIRGHDNSPLHF. The CDR3 DNA follows: TGTGCCACCAGCATTCGGGGACACGATAATTCACCCCTCCACTTT.

CDR3 sequence: CASSFIIYEQYF. CDR3 DNA: TGTGCCAGCAGCTTTATTATCTACGAGCAGTACTTC. The V and J genes are TRBV7-9 and TRBJ2-7; unclear D gene. The CDR3 loop spans 12 amino acids. Germline CDR1 SEHNR, CDR2 FQNEAQ (reference sequence). V lost 3 bases and J 3 bases, leaving 6 bases between the germline ends.